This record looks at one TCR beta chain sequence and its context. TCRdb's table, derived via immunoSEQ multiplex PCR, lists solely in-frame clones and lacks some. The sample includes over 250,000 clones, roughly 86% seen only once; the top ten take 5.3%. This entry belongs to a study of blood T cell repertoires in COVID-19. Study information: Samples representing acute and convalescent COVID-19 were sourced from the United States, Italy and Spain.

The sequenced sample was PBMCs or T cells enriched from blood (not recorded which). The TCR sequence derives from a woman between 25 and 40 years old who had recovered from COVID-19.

CDR3: CASSQDPGGPQHF. CDR3 DNA: TGCGCCAGCAGCCAAGATCCCGGCGGGCCCCAGCATTTT. V gene TRBV4-3 combines with J gene TRBJ1-5; D unclear. Germline CDR1 reads LGHNA; CDR2 reads YSLEER. This CDR3 is 13 amino acids long. V dropped 0 bases and J dropped 9 bases, with 9 bases sitting between them.